This TCR beta chain stems from a study of blood T cell repertoires in COVID-19. About the research overall: Donors in the United States, Italy and Spain gave samples during acute or convalescent COVID-19.

This CDR3 spans 15 amino acids. V gave up 3 bases and J gave up 0 bases, with 11 bases separating them. Per germline, CDR1 KGHSH and CDR2 LQKENI. The table came from immunoSEQ multiplex PCR; TCRdb's copy has only in-frame clones and leaves some out. The sample has roughly 69,000 clones, 88% seen once; the top ten hold approximately 4.3%. The clonotype originates from a human donor in a cohort sampled during active COVID-19. The specimen sequenced was peripheral blood. The chain joins TRBV18 to TRBJ1-2, with D possibly TRBD1 on 6 matching bases. The CDR3: CASSPRDKPNYGYTF. DNA for the CDR3: TGTGCCAGCTCACCCCGGGACAAGCCTAACTATGGCTACACCTTC.